This is a list of T cell receptor beta chains from one sample in a study of cytomegalovirus exposure and HLA in healthy donors. Only in-frame clones appear in the TCRdb table, and some are missing; sequencing was by immunoSEQ multiplex PCR. The table records about 140,000 clones, 70% to 75% of them present only once. The sample consisted of PBMCs. The origin of the receptors is a woman aged 25 to 39 in good health and CMV-seronegative. CDR3s include the opening cysteine and the closing phenylalanine or tryptophan. The order of the fields is CDR3 protein, CDR3 DNA, D gene, clone size, V gene, J gene. D genes are given only for firm matches. Where a row states a size, it is once, few, many or the class of an expanded clone; other rows omit it.

CDR3 protein: CASSAQVAINEKLFF; CDR3 DNA: TGTGCCAGCAGTGCCCAGGTCGCTATTAATGAAAAACTGTTTTTT; D gene: NA; clone size: NA; V gene: TRBV6-1; J gene: TRBJ1-4
CDR3 protein: CASSLSPTDTDTQYF; CDR3 DNA: TGCGCCAGCAGCTTGTCTCCGACAGACACAGATACGCAGTATTTT; D gene: NA; clone size: NA; V gene: TRBV5-1; J gene: TRBJ2-3
CDR3 protein: CASSRNGGGGETQYF; CDR3 DNA: TGTGCCAGCAGTAGAAACGGGGGGGGAGGAGAGACCCAGTACTTC; D gene: TRBD2; clone size: few; V gene: TRBV2; J gene: TRBJ2-5
CDR3 protein: CASSPLDRGSYNEQFF; CDR3 DNA: TGTGCCAGCAGTCCACTCGACAGGGGGTCCTACAATGAGCAGTTCTTC; D gene: TRBD1; clone size: NA; V gene: TRBV6-6; J gene: TRBJ2-1
CDR3 protein: CASSIVSSEKLFF; CDR3 DNA: TGTGCCAGTAGTATTGTCTCTTCTGAAAAACTGTTTTTT; D gene: NA; clone size: few; V gene: TRBV19; J gene: TRBJ1-4
CDR3 protein: CASGLGLNEAFF; CDR3 DNA: TGTGCTAGTGGTTTGGGGCTGAATGAAGCTTTCTTT; D gene: NA; clone size: NA; V gene: TRBV12-5; J gene: TRBJ1-1
CDR3 protein: CASSYSPGGRTEAFF; CDR3 DNA: TGTGCCAGCAGTTACTCTCCAGGGGGCCGGACTGAAGCTTTCTTT; D gene: TRBD1; clone size: NA; V gene: TRBV6-5; J gene: TRBJ1-1
CDR3 protein: CASSSLGGEFF; CDR3 DNA: TGTGCCAGCAGCTCGCTAGGGGGTGAGTTCTTC; D gene: NA; clone size: NA; V gene: TRBV7-2; J gene: TRBJ2-1
CDR3 protein: CSARPDRAAFF; CDR3 DNA: TGCAGTGCTAGACCGGACAGGGCAGCTTTCTTT; D gene: TRBD1; clone size: few; V gene: TRBV20-1; J gene: TRBJ1-1
CDR3 protein: CSAHGGDKGQFF; CDR3 DNA: TGCAGCGCCCATGGGGGGGATAAGGGGCAGTTCTTC; D gene: TRBD2; clone size: NA; V gene: TRBV29-1; J gene: TRBJ2-1
CDR3 protein: CASSTTGGNTDTQYF; CDR3 DNA: TGTGCCAGCAGTACGACAGGGGGTAACACAGATACGCAGTATTTT; D gene: TRBD1; clone size: NA; V gene: TRBV28; J gene: TRBJ2-3
CDR3 protein: CASSKEGRYGTSYEQYF; CDR3 DNA: TGTGCCAGCAGCAAAGAAGGCCGGTACGGGACTTCCTACGAGCAGTACTTC; D gene: NA; clone size: NA; V gene: TRBV21-1; J gene: TRBJ2-7
CDR3 protein: CASSYSAAGYNEQFF; CDR3 DNA: TGTGCCAGCAGCTACTCAGCGGCGGGATACAATGAGCAGTTCTTC; D gene: NA; clone size: NA; V gene: TRBV7-9; J gene: TRBJ2-1
CDR3 protein: CASSLWQASSYNEQFF; CDR3 DNA: TGCGCCAGCAGCTTGTGGCAGGCGAGCTCCTACAATGAGCAGTTCTTC; D gene: NA; clone size: NA; V gene: TRBV5-1; J gene: TRBJ2-1
CDR3 protein: CASSPQGAAPGYTF; CDR3 DNA: TGTGCCAGCAGCCCTCAGGGGGCAGCGCCCGGCTACACCTTC; D gene: TRBD1; clone size: NA; V gene: TRBV7-2; J gene: TRBJ1-2
CDR3 protein: CASSVRGSPQETQYF; CDR3 DNA: TGTGCCAGCAGCGTTCGGGGGAGTCCCCAAGAGACCCAGTACTTC; D gene: NA; clone size: NA; V gene: TRBV9; J gene: TRBJ2-5
CDR3 protein: CASSPRGNTIYF; CDR3 DNA: TGTGCCAGCTCACCTCGTGGAAACACCATATATTTT; D gene: NA; clone size: NA; V gene: TRBV18; J gene: TRBJ1-3
CDR3 protein: CASSRFGGEQYF; CDR3 DNA: TGTGCCAGCAGTAGGTTTGGAGGCGAGCAGTACTTC; D gene: NA; clone size: many; V gene: TRBV5-6; J gene: TRBJ2-7
CDR3 protein: CASRINRARNTEAFF; CDR3 DNA: TGTGCCAGCAGGATAAACAGGGCCAGGAACACTGAAGCTTTCTTT; D gene: NA; clone size: few; V gene: TRBV28; J gene: TRBJ1-1
CDR3 protein: CASSQSSGYGNTGELFF; CDR3 DNA: TGTGCCAGCAGCCAATCGTCAGGGTACGGGAACACCGGGGAGCTGTTTTTT; D gene: NA; clone size: few; V gene: TRBV16; J gene: TRBJ2-2
CDR3 protein: CASTFGLAGGTDTQYF; CDR3 DNA: TGCGCCAGCACCTTTGGACTAGCGGGGGGCACAGATACGCAGTATTTT; D gene: TRBD2; clone size: NA; V gene: TRBV5-1; J gene: TRBJ2-3
CDR3 protein: CASSLVPMGVDYGYTF; CDR3 DNA: TGCGCCAGCAGCTTGGTTCCGATGGGAGTAGACTATGGCTACACCTTC; D gene: NA; clone size: NA; V gene: TRBV5-1; J gene: TRBJ1-2
CDR3 protein: CNAEGGSPSSYNEQFF; CDR3 DNA: TGCAATGCAGAGGGGGGGTCACCTAGCTCCTACAATGAGCAGTTCTTC; D gene: NA; clone size: NA; V gene: TRBV29-1; J gene: TRBJ2-1
CDR3 protein: CASSALGQDTEAFF; CDR3 DNA: TGTGCCAGCAGCGCGTTGGGACAGGACACTGAAGCTTTCTTT; D gene: TRBD1; clone size: NA; V gene: TRBV9; J gene: TRBJ1-1
CDR3 protein: CAISRGPTDTEAFF; CDR3 DNA: TGTGCCATCAGCCGGGGTCCAACGGACACTGAAGCTTTCTTT; D gene: NA; clone size: NA; V gene: TRBV10-3; J gene: TRBJ1-1
CDR3 protein: CASSQMGTGGPETQYF; CDR3 DNA: TGCGCCAGCAGCCAAATGGGGACAGGGGGTCCAGAGACCCAGTACTTC; D gene: TRBD1; clone size: NA; V gene: TRBV23-1; J gene: TRBJ2-5
CDR3 protein: CASSERRGGYNEQFF; CDR3 DNA: TGTGCCAGCAGTGAAAGGAGGGGAGGCTACAATGAGCAGTTCTTC; D gene: NA; clone size: once; V gene: TRBV6-4; J gene: TRBJ2-1